This entry features one TCR beta chain sequence. In Seattle, patients joined the study during active infection and were tracked longitudinally. The record originates from a study of blood T cell repertoires in COVID-19. V was pared by 3 bases and J by 7 bases, with 5 bases of the junction left unmatched. The germline V gene has CDR1 LGHNA and CDR2 YNFKEQ. The CDR3 covers 15 residues. Using immunoSEQ multiplex PCR, the repertoire was profiled, and TCRdb retains in-frame clones only, with some absent. The data show approximately 200,000 clones, with around 94% seen just once and about 0.76% held by the top ten.

The origin of this receptor is a man under 40 with COVID-19, enrolled during active disease. The chain is built from TRBV4-2 and TRBJ1-6, with 8 nucleotides matching TRBD1. Sequencing was carried out using peripheral blood. This CDR3 reads CASSQTGEGNSPLHF. The CDR3 coding sequence is TGTGCCAGCAGCCAGACAGGGGAAGGCAATTCACCCCTCCACTTT.